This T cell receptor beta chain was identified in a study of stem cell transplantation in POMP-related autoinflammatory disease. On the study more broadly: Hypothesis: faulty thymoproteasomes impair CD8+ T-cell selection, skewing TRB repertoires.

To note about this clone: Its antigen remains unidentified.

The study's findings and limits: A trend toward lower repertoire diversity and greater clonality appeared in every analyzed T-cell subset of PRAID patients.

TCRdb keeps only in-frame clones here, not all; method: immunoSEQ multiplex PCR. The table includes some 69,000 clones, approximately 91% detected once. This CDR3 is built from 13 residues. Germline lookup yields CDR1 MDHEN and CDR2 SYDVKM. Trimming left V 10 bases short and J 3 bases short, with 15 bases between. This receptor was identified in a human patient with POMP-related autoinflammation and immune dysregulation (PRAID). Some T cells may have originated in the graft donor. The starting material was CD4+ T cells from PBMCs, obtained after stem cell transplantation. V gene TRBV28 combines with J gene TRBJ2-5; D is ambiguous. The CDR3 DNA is TGTGCCACCCTCCACTCGGCGGAAGAGACCCAGTACTTC. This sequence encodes CATLHSAEETQYF.